This passage covers 13 T cell receptor beta chains from one sample sequenced in a study of Ad26.COV2.S vaccination and SARS-CoV-2 variants. Here immunoSEQ multiplex PCR was the method, and the copy in TCRdb shows in-frame clones only, minus some. This sample carries some 340,000 clones, around 81% of them seen once, and the ten largest clones take 2.1%. The sample's treatment: roughly 18 received Ad26.COV2.S at low or high dose, single or two shots; 5 received placebo; per-sample allocation not given. The samples date from day 63 after the first vaccine or placebo injection. Sequenced here: peripheral blood, sampled in a trial of Ad26.COV2.S vaccine versus placebo. All receptors come from a person aged 18-60 years who received the Ad26.COV2.S COVID-19 vaccine or a placebo.

The rearrangement links TRBV6-1 to TRBJ2-7, with D possibly being TRBD2 (5 bases). Germline CDR1 reads MNHNS; CDR2 reads SASEGT. This CDR3 has 15 residues. V lost 1 base and J lost 2, with 12 bases in between. CDR3 residues: CASSEDGRAAYEQYF. The CDR3 DNA sequence: TGTGCCAGCAGTGAAGATGGGCGGGCGGCCTACGAGCAGTACTTC.

This clone was detected ten times or more. V is TRBV6-5 and J is TRBJ1-2; D not certain. The V and J ends lost 0 bases and 1 base respectively, with 9 bases between them. Germline CDR1 MNHEY, CDR2 SVGAGI. The CDR3 length is 15 residues. CDR3 loop: CASSYSGGINYGYTF. The CDR3 coding sequence is TGTGCCAGCAGTTACTCGGGCGGAATTAACTATGGCTACACCTTC.

The rearrangement links TRBV28 to TRBJ1-1, with D possibly matching TRBD1 (6 bases). The V end lost 7 bases, the J end lost 0 bases, and 12 bases lay between the germline ends. This CDR3 contains 14 residues. Germline V gene data show CDR1 as MDHEN and CDR2 as SYDVKM. CDR3 protein: CASTTGGLNTEAFF. The DNA for the CDR3 is TGTGCCAGCACCACGGGGGGCTTGAACACTGAAGCTTTCTTT.

The chain carries TRBV10-3 and TRBJ2-7; perhaps TRBD2 as D (5 bases). CDR1 ENHRY and CDR2 SYGVKD come from the germline V gene. V was cut by 0 bases and J by 6 bases, with 12 bases left in between. CDR3 length: 14 amino acids. The CDR3 here is CAISESTGIGEQYF. The CDR3 region has the DNA TGTGCCATCAGTGAGTCGACGGGAATCGGCGAGCAGTACTTC.

This chain joins TRBV28 and TRBJ2-7; no clear D gene. Germline V gives CDR1 MDHEN, CDR2 SYDVKM. Deletions cut 2 bases from V and 0 bases from J, with 11 bases between. The CDR3 has 15 residues. This chain's CDR3 is CASSLGPRSSYEQYF. In nucleotides, the CDR3 is TGTGCCAGCAGTTTAGGGCCAAGGAGCTCCTACGAGCAGTACTTC. Full variable domain (outside the CDR3, taken from reference TRBV28 and TRBJ2-7): DVKVTQSSRYLVKRTGEKVFLECVQDMDHENMFWYRQDPGLGLRLIYFSYDVKMKEKGDIPEGYSVSREKKERFSLILESASTNQTSMYLCASSLGPRSSYEQYFGPGTRLTVT.

The genes are TRBV15 and TRBJ2-6; 10 positions agree with TRBD1. J was trimmed by 4 bases and V by 1 base; bases with no gene match: 4. CDR1 and CDR2 (germline): LNHNV, YYDKDF (reference sequence). The length of the CDR3 is 17 residues. The chain's CDR3 is CATSRGDRGYGANVLTF. The CDR3 region has the DNA TGTGCCACCAGCAGAGGGGACAGGGGTTACGGGGCCAACGTCCTGACTTTC.

The chain carries TRBV5-1 and TRBJ2-7, with 14 bases identical to TRBD2. The length of the CDR3 is 17 residues. Germline CDR1 reads SGHRS; CDR2 reads YFSETQ. J was trimmed by 3 bases and V by 3 bases; bases with no gene match: 8. The CDR3, as DNA: TGCGCCAGCAGCTCGGGACTAGCGGGGGAAAGGTTCTACGAGCAGTACTTC. It translates to CASSSGLAGERFYEQYF.

The rearrangement uses TRBV6-5 and TRBJ1-1, with 12 bases identical to TRBD1. CDR3 length: 15 residues. CDR1 is MNHEY and CDR2 is SVGAGI in the germline V gene. Unmatched junction bases numbered 7, after V lost 5 bases and J lost 6 bases. CDR3 DNA sequence: TGTGCCAGCAGTAAACAGGGACAGGGGGCACCTGAAGCTTTCTTT. Translated: CASSKQGQGAPEAFF.

This chain uses TRBV19 with TRBJ1-1; D remains unclear. V was pared by 3 bases and J by 1 base, with 6 bases between. The CDR3 runs 13 residues. The germline V gene has CDR1 LNHDA and CDR2 SQIVND (reference sequence). The CDR3, as DNA: TGTGCCAGTAGTATGTATGGGAACACTGAAGCTTTCTTT. Translating it yields CASSMYGNTEAFF. Using reference TRBV19 and TRBJ1-1 for the parts outside the CDR3, the full variable domain is DGGITQSPKYLFRKEGQNVTLSCEQNLNHDAMYWYRQDPGQGLRLIYYSQIVNDFQKGDIAEGYSVSREKKESFPLTVTSAQKNPTAFYLCASSMYGNTEAFFGQGTRLTVV.

This chain joins TRBV6-5 and TRBJ1-2, with 8 bases lining up with TRBD1. Looked up from germline, CDR1 is MNHEY and CDR2 is SVGAGI. CDR3 length: 15 amino acids. J gave up 0 bases and V 5 bases, and 5 bases lay outside the gene matches. CDR3 protein: CASSPETGANYGYTF. In DNA form, the CDR3 reads TGTGCCAGCAGTCCGGAGACAGGGGCTAACTATGGCTACACCTTC.

The chain joins TRBV6-5 to TRBJ1-6; weak D call: TRBD1 (6 bases). The CDR3 totals 14 residues. The germline V gene has CDR1 MNHEY and CDR2 SVGAGI. V gave up 2 bases and J gave up 10 bases, with 12 bases separating them. The CDR3 coding sequence is TGTGCCAGCAGTTACAAACAGGGAGCGTCACCCCTCCACTTT. It is translated as CASSYKQGASPLHF.

V gene TRBV6-4 combines with J gene TRBJ2-3, with D tentatively TRBD2 (6 bases). The germline V gene has CDR1 MRHNA and CDR2 SNTAGT. Trimming stripped 0 bases from V and 4 bases from J, with 11 bases between. The CDR3 loop spans 15 amino acids. The CDR3 bases are TGTGCCAGCAGTGACTCCCCTAGCGCCCCAGATACGCAGTATTTT. This codes for CASSDSPSAPDTQYF.

The V call is TRBV6-1, the J call TRBJ2-7, with D possibly being TRBD2 (5 bases). Germline lookup yields CDR1 MNHNS and CDR2 SASEGT. The CDR3 consists of 16 residues. The V gene lost 2 bases and the J gene lost 2 bases, with 16 bases spanning the gap. The CDR3 DNA follows: TGTGCCAGCAGTGAAAAGGTTCCTAGCTCAACCTACGAGCAGTACTTC. Translated: CASSEKVPSSTYEQYF.